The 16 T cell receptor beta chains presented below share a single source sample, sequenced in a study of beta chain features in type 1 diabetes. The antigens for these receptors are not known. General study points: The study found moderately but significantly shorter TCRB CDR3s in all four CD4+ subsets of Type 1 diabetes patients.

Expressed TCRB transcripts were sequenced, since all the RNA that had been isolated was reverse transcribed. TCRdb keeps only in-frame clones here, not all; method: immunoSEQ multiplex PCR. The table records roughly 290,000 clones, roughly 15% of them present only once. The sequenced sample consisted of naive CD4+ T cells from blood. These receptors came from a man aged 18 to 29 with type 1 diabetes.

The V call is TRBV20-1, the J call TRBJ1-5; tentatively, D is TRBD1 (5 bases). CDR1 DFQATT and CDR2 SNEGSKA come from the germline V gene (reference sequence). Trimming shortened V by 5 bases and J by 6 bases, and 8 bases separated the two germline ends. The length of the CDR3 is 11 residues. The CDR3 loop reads CSAGQGQPQHF. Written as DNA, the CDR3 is TGCAGTGCTGGGCAGGGTCAGCCCCAGCATTTT.

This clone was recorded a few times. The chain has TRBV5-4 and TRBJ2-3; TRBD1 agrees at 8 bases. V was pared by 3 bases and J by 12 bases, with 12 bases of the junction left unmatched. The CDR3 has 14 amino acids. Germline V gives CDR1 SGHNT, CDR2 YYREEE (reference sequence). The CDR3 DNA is TGTGCCAGCAGCTGGGACAGGCGAGGGGGCCCCCAGTATTTT. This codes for CASSWDRRGGPQYF.

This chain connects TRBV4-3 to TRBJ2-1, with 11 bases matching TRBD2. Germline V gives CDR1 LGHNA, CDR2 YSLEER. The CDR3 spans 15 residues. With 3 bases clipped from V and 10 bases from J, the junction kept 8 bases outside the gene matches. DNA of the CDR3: TGCGCCAGCAGCCAGTTAGCGGGGGGGTCCCGAGAGCAGTTCTTC. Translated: CASSQLAGGSREQFF.

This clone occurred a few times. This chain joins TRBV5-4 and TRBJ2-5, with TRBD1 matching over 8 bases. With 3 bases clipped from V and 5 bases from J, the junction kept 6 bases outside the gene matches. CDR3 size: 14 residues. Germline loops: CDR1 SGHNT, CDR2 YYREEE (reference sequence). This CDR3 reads CASSSTGGYETQYF. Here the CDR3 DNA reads TGTGCCAGCAGCTCAACAGGGGGTTATGAGACCCAGTACTTC.

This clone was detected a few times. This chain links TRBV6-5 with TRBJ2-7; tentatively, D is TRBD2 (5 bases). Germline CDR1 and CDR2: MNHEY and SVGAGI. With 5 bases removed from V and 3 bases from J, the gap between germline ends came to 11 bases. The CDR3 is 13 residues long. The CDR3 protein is CASSNGIYYEQYF. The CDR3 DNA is TGTGCCAGCAGTAACGGGATCTACTACGAGCAGTACTTC.

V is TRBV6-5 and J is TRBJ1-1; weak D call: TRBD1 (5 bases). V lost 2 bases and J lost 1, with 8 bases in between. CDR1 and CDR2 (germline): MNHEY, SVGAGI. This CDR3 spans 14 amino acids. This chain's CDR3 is CASSYQGSNTEAFF. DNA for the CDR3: TGTGCCAGCAGTTACCAGGGATCGAACACTGAAGCTTTCTTT.

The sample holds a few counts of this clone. The CDR3 DNA sequence: TGTGCCAGCAGCACCAGGAACCCCTCTGGAAACACCATATATTTT. This translates into CASSTRNPSGNTIYF. V usage is TRBV7-9 and J usage is TRBJ1-3; D gene unclear. The CDR3 loop spans 15 amino acids. Germline V gene data show CDR1 as SEHNR and CDR2 as FQNEAQ (reference sequence). The V end was cut by 5 bases, the J end by 0 bases, with 11 bases between.

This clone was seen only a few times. CDR3 DNA sequence: TGTGCCAGCAGCTTGGCGATTCTAGCGGGAGTTTACAATGAGCAGTTCTTC. Translated: CASSLAILAGVYNEQFF. The chain is built from TRBV11-2 and TRBJ2-1; 10 bases fit TRBD2. The CDR3 consists of 17 residues. Germline V CDR1 and CDR2: SGHAT, FQNNGV. The V and J ends lost 3 bases and 4 bases, in that order; junction bases with no gene match: 9.

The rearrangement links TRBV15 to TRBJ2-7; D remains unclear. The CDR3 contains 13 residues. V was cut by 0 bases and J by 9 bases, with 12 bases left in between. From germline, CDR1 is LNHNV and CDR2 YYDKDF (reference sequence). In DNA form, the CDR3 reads TGTGCCACCAGCAGAGATGTAAACGCAGGGCAGTACTTC. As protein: CATSRDVNAGQYF. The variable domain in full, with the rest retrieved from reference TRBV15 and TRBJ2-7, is DAMVIQNPRYQVTQFGKPVTLSCSQTLNHNVMYWYQQKSSQAPKLLFHYYDKDFNNEADTPDNFQSRRPNTSFCFLDIRSPGLGDTAMYLCATSRDVNAGQYFGPGTRLTVT.

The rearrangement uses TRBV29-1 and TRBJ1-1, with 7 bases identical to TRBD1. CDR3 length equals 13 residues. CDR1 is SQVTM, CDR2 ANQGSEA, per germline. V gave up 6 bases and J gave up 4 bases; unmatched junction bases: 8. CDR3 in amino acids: CSVTTGSATEAFF. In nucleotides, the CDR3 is TGCAGCGTGACGACAGGGTCGGCCACTGAAGCTTTCTTT.

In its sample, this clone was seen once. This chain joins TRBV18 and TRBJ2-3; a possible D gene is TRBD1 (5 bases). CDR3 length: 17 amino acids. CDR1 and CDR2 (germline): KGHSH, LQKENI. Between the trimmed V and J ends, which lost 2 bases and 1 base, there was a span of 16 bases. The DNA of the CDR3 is TGTGCCAGCTCACCAGCCCTAAAGGTAGGGGGCACAGATACGCAGTATTTT. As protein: CASSPALKVGGTDTQYF.

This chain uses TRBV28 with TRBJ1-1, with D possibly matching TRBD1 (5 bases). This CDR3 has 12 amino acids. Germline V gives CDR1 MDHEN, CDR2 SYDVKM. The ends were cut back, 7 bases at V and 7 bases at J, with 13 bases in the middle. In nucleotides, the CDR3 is TGTGCCAGCACTTTCGCGGGACTTGAAGCTTTCTTT. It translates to CASTFAGLEAFF.

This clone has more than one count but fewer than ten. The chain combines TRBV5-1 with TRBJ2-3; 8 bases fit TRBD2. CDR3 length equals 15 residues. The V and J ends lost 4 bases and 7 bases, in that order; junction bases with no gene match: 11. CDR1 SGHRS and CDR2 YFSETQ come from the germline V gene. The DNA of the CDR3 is TGCGCCAGCAGCAAAGCGGGGGAAGGAATAAATACGCAGTATTTT. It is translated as CASSKAGEGINTQYF.

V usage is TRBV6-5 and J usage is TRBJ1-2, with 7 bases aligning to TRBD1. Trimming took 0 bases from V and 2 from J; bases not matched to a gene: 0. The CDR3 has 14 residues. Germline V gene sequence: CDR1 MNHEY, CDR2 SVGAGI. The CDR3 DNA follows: TGTGCCAGCAGTTACTCGGGACAGAACTATGGCTACACCTTC. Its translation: CASSYSGQNYGYTF.

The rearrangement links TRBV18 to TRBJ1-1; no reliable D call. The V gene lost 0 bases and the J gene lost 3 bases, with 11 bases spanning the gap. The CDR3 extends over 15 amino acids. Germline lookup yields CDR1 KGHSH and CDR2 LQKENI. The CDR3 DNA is TGTGCCAGCTCACCACCCCGGGAGTGGGACACTGAAGCTTTCTTT. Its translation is CASSPPREWDTEAFF.

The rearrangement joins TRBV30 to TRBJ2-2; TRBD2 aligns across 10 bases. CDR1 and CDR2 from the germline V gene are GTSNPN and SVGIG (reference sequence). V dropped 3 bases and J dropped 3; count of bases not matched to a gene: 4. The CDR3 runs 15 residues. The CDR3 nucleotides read TGTGCCTGGAGCCGGACTAGCGGTTACACCGGGGAGCTGTTTTTT. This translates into CAWSRTSGYTGELFF.